The T cell receptor (beta chain) described here comes from a study of neoadjuvant anti-PD-1 for oral cavity cancer. Germline CDR1 and CDR2: WNHNN and SYGVQD (reference sequence). This CDR3 region has 12 residues. The V and J ends lost 8 bases and 6 bases respectively, with 12 bases between them. The patients had HPV-negative, locally advanced oral cavity squamous cell carcinoma. Six replicates per PBMC sample, mostly from 480 ng of genomic DNA. Sequencing used immunoSEQ multiplex PCR; TCRdb keeps in-frame clones, though not all of them. Of more than 15,000 clones in the sample, about 70% were seen once.

This TCR was recovered from a person between 40 and 85 years old with oral cavity squamous cell carcinoma. The V gene is TRBV10-1, the J gene TRBJ2-3; D tentatively fits TRBD1 or TRBD2 (5 bases each). The specimen comprised PBMCs, sampled before nivolumab (anti-PD-1) treatment. CDR3 nucleotide sequence: TGCGCCAGCTACGGGGCAAGCGATACGCAGTATTTT. The encoded protein is CASYGASDTQYF.